One sample yielded the 20 T cell receptor beta chains listed below, sequenced in a study of T cells in tuberculosis. Cells were sorted from thawed PBMC rested overnight and stained with GMM-loaded CD1B tetramer, viability dye and anti-CD3. The lipid loaded on the CD1B tetramers was C32 glucose monomycolate from Rhodococcus equi. Using immunoSEQ multiplex PCR, the repertoire was profiled, and TCRdb retains in-frame clones only, with some absent. The repertoire holds about 88,000 clones, with approximately 91% as singletons. The specimen was CD1b-GMM tetramer-negative cells sorted from PBMCs. These receptors all stem from an adult woman with latent tuberculosis.

The rearrangement joins TRBV21-1 to TRBJ2-7; the D call in the table, TRBD1, was not verified against the DNA. TRBV21-1 is classified as a pseudogene. The CDR3 loop spans 16 amino acids. CDR3 protein: CASSKDRQVSSYEQYV. CDR3 DNA: TGTGCCAGCAGCAAAGACCGTCAGGTGAGCTCCTACGAGCAGTACGTC.

V and J are TRBV6-5 and TRBJ1-1, with 8 nucleotides matching TRBD1. This CDR3 is built from 13 residues. V lost 6 bases and J lost 0; bases outside the gene matches: 0. Per germline, CDR1 MNHEY and CDR2 SVGAGI. The CDR3 DNA reads as TGTGCCAGCAGGGACAGGGTGAACACTGAAGCTTTCTTT. As protein: CASRDRVNTEAFF.

The V and J genes are TRBV5-8 and TRBJ1-5; D might be TRBD1 (5 bases). CDR1 and CDR2 from the germline V gene are SGHTS and YDEGEE. The CDR3 extends over 13 amino acids. V dropped 2 bases and J dropped 9 bases, with 12 bases sitting between them. CDR3 coding DNA: TGTGCCAGCAGCTTTTCCAGGGTTTCGCCCCAGCATTTT. Protein product: CASSFSRVSPQHF.

A single count supports this clone. This chain connects TRBV6-5 to TRBJ1-6; D is unresolved. The CDR3 contains 16 residues. Germline-derived CDR1 and CDR2 are MNHEY and SVGAGI. V was pared by 4 bases and J by 0 bases, with 10 bases between. The CDR3 protein is CASSSTISSYNSPLHF. CDR3 in DNA: TGTGCCAGCAGTTCCACGATTAGCTCCTATAATTCACCCCTCCACTTT.

The genes are TRBV27 and TRBJ2-5; D may be TRBD1 (6 bases). The germline V and J ends were trimmed by 5 bases and 7 bases, with 14 bases remaining between them. The germline V gene encodes CDR1 MNHEY and CDR2 SMNVEV (reference sequence). The CDR3 has 13 amino acids. CDR3 loop: CASSITGPGTQYF. CDR3 sequence (DNA): TGTGCCAGCAGTATTACAGGGCCTGGGACCCAGTACTTC.

This chain connects TRBV27 to TRBJ1-6, with 7 bases lining up with TRBD1. CDR1 is MNHEY and CDR2 is SMNVEV in the germline V gene (reference sequence). V lost 5 bases, J lost 3 bases, and 7 bases stayed unmatched. The CDR3 covers 16 residues. CDR3 DNA: TGTGCCAGCAGTCCTCGGACAGGCTACTATAATTCACCCCTCCACTTT. It yields the protein CASSPRTGYYNSPLHF.

The rearrangement uses TRBV15 and TRBJ1-1; 10 nucleotides match TRBD1. Losses at the gene ends were 1 base for V and 10 bases for J; bases not matched to a gene: 0. The CDR3 totals 12 residues. Germline lookup yields CDR1 LNHNV and CDR2 YYDKDF (reference sequence). The CDR3 DNA follows: TGTGCCACCAGCAGAGGGGACAGGGGAGCTTTCTTT. This encodes CATSRGDRGAFF.

With respect to this clone: Other nucleotide sequences from this sample produce the same CDR3. This chain's CDR3 is CASSLELGSEAFF. In DNA, the CDR3 is TGTGCCAGCAGCTTAGAGTTGGGCTCTGAAGCTTTCTTT. The chain employs TRBV7-9 and TRBJ1-1; D is undetermined. Germline-derived CDR1 and CDR2 are SEHNR and FQNEAQ (reference sequence). The CDR3 spans 13 residues. V was clipped by 1 base and J by 6 bases, with 9 bases between them.

J is TRBJ2-2 and V is TRBV25-1; 8 nucleotides align to TRBD1. Germline assignment: CDR1 MGHDK and CDR2 SYGVNS. This CDR3 region has 16 residues. Germline trimming cut 1 base from V and 0 bases from J; bases unmatched to any gene: 1. CDR3 region: CASSELTGANTGELFF. CDR3 nucleotide sequence: TGTGCCAGCAGTGAATTGACAGGGGCGAACACCGGGGAGCTGTTTTTT.

The V gene is TRBV6-1, the J gene TRBJ1-1; a weak D match, TRBD1 (6 bases). This CDR3 is built from 14 residues. The germline CDR1 and CDR2 sequences are MNHNS and SASEGT. The V end was cut by 0 bases, the J end by 6 bases, with 11 bases between. CDR3 coding DNA: TGTGCCAGCAGTGAAGCTCAGAGGGGGTCTGAAGCTTTCTTT. This gives the protein CASSEAQRGSEAFF.

This sequence joins TRBV7-6 and TRBJ1-3, with TRBD1 as a possible D gene (6 bases). CDR1 and CDR2 (germline): SGHVS, FNYEAQ. V lost 5 bases and J 0 bases, leaving 20 bases between the germline ends. The CDR3 spans 18 residues. Here the CDR3 reads CASSPMGRQAHSGNTIYF. The CDR3 nucleotides are TGTGCCAGCAGCCCGATGGGCCGACAGGCGCACTCTGGAAACACCATATATTTT.

The CDR3 loop reads CASSVVSGNQPQHF. The CDR3 DNA follows: TGTGCCAGCAGTGTGGTTTCAGGCAATCAGCCCCAGCATTTT. V gene TRBV6-1 combines with J gene TRBJ1-5; the D is unclear. Germline CDR1 MNHNS, CDR2 SASEGT. Trimming left V 4 bases short and J 2 bases short, with 9 bases between. The length of the CDR3 is 14 residues.

The V gene is TRBV18, the J gene TRBJ1-5; 8 nucleotides agree with TRBD1. This CDR3 is built from 15 residues. Losses at the gene ends were 3 bases for V and 3 bases for J; bases not matched to a gene: 4. Germline V gives CDR1 KGHSH, CDR2 LQKENI. The CDR3 coding sequence is TGTGCCAGCTCACCCTGGACAGGGTACAATCAGCCCCAGCATTTT. Its translation: CASSPWTGYNQPQHF.

The CDR3 loop reads CASSYEGTRLTEAFF. CDR3 DNA sequence: TGTGCCAGCAGTTACGAGGGTACCCGTCTCACTGAAGCTTTCTTT. This rearrangement joins TRBV6-6 to TRBJ1-1; no definite D call. The ends were cut back, 2 bases at V and 4 bases at J, with 14 bases in the middle. From germline, CDR1 is MNHNY and CDR2 SVGAGI (reference sequence). There are 15 residues in the CDR3.

The V gene is TRBV6-5, the J gene TRBJ1-4; TRBD1 matches at 7 bases. V shed 3 bases and J 5 bases; nucleotides not matched to a gene: 9. Germline assignment: CDR1 MNHEY and CDR2 SVGAGI. This CDR3 is built from 16 residues. The DNA for the CDR3 is TGTGCCAGCAGTTATACCGGACAGGCCCCAAATGAAAAACTGTTTTTT. This gives the protein CASSYTGQAPNEKLFF.

J is TRBJ2-7 and V is TRBV30; D is uncertain. The CDR3 contains 13 residues. The germline V gene has CDR1 GTSNPN and CDR2 SVGIG (reference sequence). V was clipped by 2 bases and J by 4 bases, with 12 bases between them. The CDR3 DNA is TGTGCCTGGAGTAGACTCGGAAGATACGAGCAGTACTTC. Protein sequence: CAWSRLGRYEQYF.

The rearrangement uses TRBV4-1 and TRBJ1-6; 10 positions agree with TRBD1. Germline CDR1 reads MGHRA; CDR2 reads YSYEKL. V shed 4 bases, J shed 7 bases, and the junction held 7 bases outside the gene matches. The CDR3 totals 16 residues. CDR3 sequence: CASSPLTGGGNSPLHF. The CDR3, as DNA: TGCGCCAGCAGCCCACTGACAGGGGGCGGAAATTCACCCCTCCACTTT.

This clone was seen only a few times. The J gene is TRBJ2-7, the V gene TRBV21-1; the table gives TRBD1 as D, unverified against the DNA. TRBV21-1 is assigned pseudogene status. The CDR3 is 13 residues long. The CDR3 reads CASYRPGYYEQYF. CDR3 nucleotide sequence: TGTGCCAGCTACCGCCCAGGGTACTACGAGCAGTACTTC.

The gene calls are TRBV5-4 and TRBJ2-5; D is unresolved. The V end lost 2 bases, the J end lost 3 bases, and 8 bases lay between the germline ends. This CDR3 region has 13 residues. CDR1 is SGHNT and CDR2 is YYREEE in the germline V gene (reference sequence). The DNA of the CDR3 is TGTGCCAGCAGCTTCGGTGGAGAAGAGACCCAGTACTTC. This sequence encodes CASSFGGEETQYF.

The chain recombines TRBV7-9 with TRBJ2-3; the D gene is possibly TRBD2 (6 bases). Trimming took off 5 bases at V and 1 base at J, with 22 bases between the two ends. Germline lookup yields CDR1 SEHNR and CDR2 FQNEAQ (reference sequence). This CDR3 is 18 amino acids long. CDR3 sequence: CASSPIFRWRVGTDTQYF. The CDR3 nucleotides read TGTGCCAGCAGCCCCATCTTCCGGTGGAGGGTAGGCACAGATACGCAGTATTTT.